This T cell receptor (beta chain) is drawn from a study of cytomegalovirus exposure and HLA in healthy donors. Comment on this clone: Its antigen is as yet unknown.

The PCR ran on 60 Vbeta and 13 Jbeta primers. Method: immunoSEQ multiplex PCR; TCRdb's copy keeps in-frame clones and lacks some. Among some 200,000 clones listed, about 76% were seen once. V dropped 3 bases and J dropped 4; count of bases not matched to a gene: 4. The CDR3 extends over 16 amino acids. The germline V gene encodes CDR1 SGHTA and CDR2 FQGTGA. Study-level results: It was taken for granted in presence/absence analyses that sequencing depth across donors was roughly uniform.

The source material was PBMCs. The chain uses TRBV7-3 and TRBJ2-2; 11 bases match TRBD2. The source of this sequence is a male donor in good health and CMV-seropositive. CDR3 nucleotides: TGTGCCAGCAGCTTGACTAGCGGGAAACTCACCGGGGAGCTGTTTTTT. Translating it yields CASSLTSGKLTGELFF.